This passage covers 16 T cell receptor beta chains from one sample sequenced in a study of blood T cell repertoires in COVID-19. Generated by immunoSEQ multiplex PCR, the TCRdb table keeps only in-frame clones and is missing some. Of 200,000 to 250,000 clones listed, 82% were seen once; the top ten hold about 3.3%. Sequencing was performed on PBMCs or T cells enriched from blood (not recorded which). All receptors derive from an older woman who had recovered from COVID-19.

The genes are TRBV5-4 and TRBJ1-4; the D gene is possibly TRBD1 (5 bases). This CDR3 region has 15 residues. CDR1 and CDR2 (germline): SGHNT, YYREEE (reference sequence). V was pared by 1 base and J by 7 bases, with 14 bases between. The CDR3 loop reads CASSLSSGNAEKLFF. The DNA of the CDR3 is TGTGCCAGCAGCTTGAGTTCAGGGAACGCTGAAAAACTGTTTTTT.

The chain couples TRBV5-6 to TRBJ2-3; 9 nucleotides match TRBD1. CDR3 length: 15 residues. Germline lookup yields CDR1 SGHDT and CDR2 YYEEEE. With 3 bases clipped from V and 2 bases from J, the junction kept 4 bases outside the gene matches. CDR3 protein: CASSWGTGFTDTQYF. The CDR3 region has the DNA TGTGCCAGCAGCTGGGGGACAGGGTTCACAGATACGCAGTATTTT.

V is TRBV5-1 and J is TRBJ1-1, with TRBD1 identical over 8 bases. Germline trimming cut 3 bases from V and 1 base from J; bases unmatched to any gene: 8. The CDR3 sequence is 16 residues long. CDR1 is SGHRS and CDR2 is YFSETQ in the germline V gene. The DNA for the CDR3 is TGCGCCAGCAGCTCCGGACAGGGTGGGTCGAACACTGAAGCTTTCTTT. The encoded protein is CASSSGQGGSNTEAFF.

The V call is TRBV7-8, the J call TRBJ1-4; 12 bases fit TRBD1. V lost 5 bases, J lost 6 bases, and 10 bases stayed unmatched. The CDR3 loop spans 17 amino acids. CDR1 and CDR2 from the germline V gene are SGHVS and FQNEAQ. The CDR3 protein is CASSVPGQGAVDEKLFF. CDR3 coding DNA: TGTGCCAGCAGCGTACCGGGACAGGGGGCCGTTGATGAAAAACTGTTTTTT.

Only one count was recorded for this clone. This chain uses TRBV5-1 with TRBJ2-1, with 13 nucleotides matching TRBD2. Trimming cost V 0 bases and J 10 bases; bases outside gene matches: 7. Germline assignment: CDR1 SGHRS and CDR2 YFSETQ. The CDR3 has 16 amino acids. This chain's CDR3 is CASSLGGLAGPDEQFF. The CDR3 DNA reads as TGCGCCAGCAGCTTGGGGGGACTAGCGGGGCCGGACGAGCAGTTCTTC.

This rearrangement joins TRBV5-1 to TRBJ2-1; 8 bases match TRBD2. This CDR3 contains 15 residues. The germline gives CDR1 SGHRS, CDR2 YFSETQ. V dropped 0 bases and J dropped 5; count of bases not matched to a gene: 4. CDR3 sequence (DNA): TGCGCCAGCAGCTTGGAACTAGCGGAGGACAATGAGCAGTTCTTC. Its translation is CASSLELAEDNEQFF.

The chain combines TRBV2 with TRBJ1-4; tentatively, D is TRBD1 (5 bases). Germline V gene sequence: CDR1 SNHLY, CDR2 FYNNEI. Trimming pared 11 bases from V and 7 bases from J, leaving 17 bases between. The CDR3 length is 13 residues. The CDR3 DNA follows: TGTGCCGGAGCGGGGCGGGGTAGTGAAAAACTGTTTTTT. It encodes CAGAGRGSEKLFF.

J is TRBJ1-3 and V is TRBV4-1; 9 nucleotides align to TRBD1. V shed 3 bases, J shed 2 bases, and the junction held 8 bases outside the gene matches. Per the germline V gene, CDR1 is MGHRA and CDR2 is YSYEKL. CDR3 size: 17 residues. This CDR3 is CASSQGGQGGPGNTIYF. The DNA of the CDR3 is TGCGCCAGCAGCCAGGGGGGACAGGGAGGTCCTGGAAACACCATATATTTT.

This chain connects TRBV4-3 to TRBJ1-2, with 7 bases fitting TRBD1. The junction had 9 bases not matched to a gene; V was cut back by 0 bases and J by 5 bases. The CDR3 contains 16 residues. Germline loops: CDR1 LGHNA, CDR2 YSLEER. The CDR3 reads CASSQEGGQWEYGYTF. For the CDR3, the DNA is TGCGCCAGCAGCCAAGAAGGGGGCCAATGGGAGTATGGCTACACCTTC.

This clone has only one observation. V gene TRBV24-1 combines with J gene TRBJ2-5; 7 nucleotides match TRBD1. Trimming took 4 bases from V and 5 from J; bases not matched to a gene: 9. The CDR3 loop spans 15 amino acids. Germline V lookup: CDR1 KGHDR, CDR2 SFDVKD. CDR3 sequence: CATSDPGTAGETQYF. The CDR3 nucleotides are TGTGCCACCAGTGACCCCGGGACAGCAGGGGAGACCCAGTACTTC.

The J gene is TRBJ1-6, the V gene TRBV19, with unresolved D. CDR1 is LNHDA, CDR2 SQIVND, per germline (reference sequence). V lost 5 bases and J 5 bases, leaving 4 bases between the germline ends. The CDR3 spans 12 residues. In nucleotides, the CDR3 is TGTGCCAGTAGTGAGAATAATTCACCCCTCCACTTT. This codes for CASSENNSPLHF.

The V gene is TRBV19, the J gene TRBJ2-7, with D possibly matching TRBD2 (6 bases). Germline V gene lookup returns CDR1 LNHDA and CDR2 SQIVND (reference sequence). The CDR3 covers 15 residues. V lost 0 bases, J lost 6 bases, and 15 bases lay in between. The CDR3 DNA is TGTGCCAGTAGTATAGATACGGGAGCCTCTGCCGAGCAGTACTTC. As protein: CASSIDTGASAEQYF.

V gene TRBV7-8 combines with J gene TRBJ1-5; D uncertain. CDR3 length: 13 amino acids. The V end was cut by 1 base, the J end by 5 bases, with 6 bases between. Germline V lookup: CDR1 SGHVS, CDR2 FQNEAQ. CDR3 sequence: CASSLGRDQPQHF. CDR3 bases: TGTGCCAGCAGCTTAGGACGGGATCAGCCCCAGCATTTT.

The chain combines TRBV2 with TRBJ2-1, with 10 bases identical to TRBD2. Germline V gene data show CDR1 as SNHLY and CDR2 as FYNNEI. The CDR3 is 16 amino acids. J lost 2 bases, V lost 6 bases, and 7 bases had no gene match. The CDR3 loop is CASSHMSGGAYNEQFF. The CDR3 bases are TGTGCCAGCAGCCACATGAGCGGGGGGGCCTACAATGAGCAGTTCTTC.

This chain uses TRBV6-5 with TRBJ1-5, with unresolved D. Germline CDR1 and CDR2: MNHEY and SVGAGI. The CDR3 covers 14 residues. The V end lost 7 bases, the J end lost 0 bases, and 10 bases lay between the germline ends. The CDR3 loop is CASKSGHSNQPQHF. CDR3 nucleotide sequence: TGTGCCAGCAAGTCTGGGCATAGCAATCAGCCCCAGCATTTT.

The chain carries TRBV2 and TRBJ2-3; perhaps TRBD1 as D (5 bases). Germline V lookup: CDR1 SNHLY, CDR2 FYNNEI. CDR3 size: 12 residues. V lost 7 bases, J lost 3 bases, and 8 bases lay in between. CDR3 DNA sequence: TGTGCCAGCAAAGGGGCGACAGATACGCAGTATTTT. It is translated as CASKGATDTQYF.